The 30 T cell receptor beta chains presented below share a single source sample, sequenced in a study of T cell repertoires in cytomegalovirus infection. No cognate antigen is known for these TCRs. TCRdb fed the reads into MiXCR, producing one record per CDR3 protein. The sample consists of around 900,000 distinct CDR3 sequences, roughly a third of them appearing once. This material consisted of cultured CD8+ T cells from PBMCs, taken from culture after CMV antigen stimulation. These TCRs come from a human donor in good health (CMV status not recorded). Some clones in this sample may be carry-over from other donors' samples.

V gene TRBV6-6 combines with J gene TRBJ1-1; 7 positions match TRBD1. The CDR3 is made up of 15 amino acids. V was clipped by 6 bases and J by 3 bases; unmatched bases: 10. Germline V gene data show CDR1 as MNHNY and CDR2 as SVGAGI (reference sequence). CDR3 sequence (DNA): TGTGCCAGCAGCCGGGACAGAGCCTCTTACACTGAAGCTTTCTTT. Encoded protein: CASSRDRASYTEAFF.

As DNA, the CDR3 is TGTGCCAGCAGTTCGTCCGTGGGCCTAGCTAACTATGGCTACACCTTC. This gives the protein CASSSSVGLANYGYTF. The chain combines TRBV27 with TRBJ1-2; no definite D call. Trimming cost V 4 bases and J 0 bases, with 15 bases left between them. Germline CDR1 reads MNHEY; CDR2 reads SMNVEV (reference sequence). This CDR3 contains 16 residues.

This clonotype was found many times. The chain combines TRBV7-2 with TRBJ2-1; 9 bases align to TRBD2. Germline trimming cut 5 bases from V and 6 bases from J; bases unmatched to any gene: 8. The CDR3 length is 15 residues. Germline-derived CDR1 and CDR2 are SGHTA and FQGNSA. CDR3 coding DNA: TGTGCCAGCAGCGGAGGCGGGGGGGGGGGCAATGAGCAGTTCTTC. This sequence encodes CASSGGGGGGNEQFF.

This chain links TRBV9 with TRBJ2-7, with D maybe TRBD1 (5 bases). CDR3 length: 15 amino acids. Germline V lookup: CDR1 SGDLS, CDR2 YYNGEE. V was pared by 1 base and J by 3 bases, with 14 bases between. This CDR3 is CASSVSDSFFYEQYF. CDR3 nucleotides: TGTGCCAGCAGCGTATCCGACAGTTTTTTCTACGAGCAGTACTTC. The full variable domain, rest sourced from reference TRBV9 and TRBJ2-7, is DSGVTQTPKHLITATGQRVTLRCSPRSGDLSVYWYQQSLDQGLQFLIQYYNGEERAKGNILERFSAQQFPDLHSELNLSSLELGDSALYFCASSVSDSFFYEQYFGPGTRLTVT.

This chain links TRBV7-9 with TRBJ2-5; D possibly corresponds to TRBD2 (5 bases). This CDR3 region has 14 residues. In germline, CDR1 is SEHNR, CDR2 FQNEAQ (reference sequence). V lost 1 base, J lost 5 bases, and 11 bases lay in between. This CDR3 is CASSLGTLEETQYF. The CDR3 DNA is TGTGCCAGCAGCTTAGGGACTCTGGAGGAGACCCAGTACTTC. Full variable domain (rest looked up from reference TRBV7-9 and TRBJ2-5): DTGVSQNPRHKITKRGQNVTFRCDPISEHNRLYWYRQTLGQGPEFLTYFQNEAQLEKSRLLSDRFSAERPKGSFSTLEIQRTEQGDSAMYLCASSLGTLEETQYFGPGTRLLVL.

This clonotype was recorded a few times. The V call is TRBV11-2, the J call TRBJ1-2, with D possibly being TRBD1 (6 bases). Germline lookup yields CDR1 SGHAT and CDR2 FQNNGV. There are 14 residues in the CDR3. V was shortened by 3 bases and J by 4 bases, with 12 bases between the two germline ends. CDR3 protein: CASSFNRAAYGYTF. The CDR3 DNA reads TGTGCCAGCAGCTTCAACAGGGCGGCCTATGGCTACACCTTC.

This clonotype was seen many times. The genes are TRBV7-6 and TRBJ1-1, with D possibly matching TRBD1 (6 bases). The CDR3 is 15 residues long. V shed 4 bases and J shed 3 bases, with 15 bases lying between them. CDR1 is SGHVS, CDR2 FNYEAQ, per germline. The DNA for the CDR3 is TGTGCCAGCAGCTCCCCAGGGGATCGGGACACTGAAGCTTTCTTT. As protein: CASSSPGDRDTEAFF.

This clonotype has only a few counts. V is TRBV2 and J is TRBJ1-1; tentatively, D is TRBD1 (6 bases). Trimming took off 7 bases at V and 4 bases at J, with 19 bases between the two ends. Germline lookup yields CDR1 SNHLY and CDR2 FYNNEI. This CDR3 is built from 15 residues. This CDR3 is CASNNYREGGTEAFF. For the CDR3, the DNA is TGTGCCAGCAACAATTACAGGGAGGGAGGCACTGAAGCTTTCTTT. Based on the CDR3 plus reference TRBV2 and TRBJ1-1, the full variable domain is EPEVTQTPSHQVTQMGQEVILRCVPISNHLYFYWYRQILGQKVEFLVSFYNNEISEKSEIFDDQFSVERPDGSNFTLKIRSTKLEDSAMYFCASNNYREGGTEAFFGQGTRLTVV.

This clonotype was counted ten times or more. This rearrangement joins TRBV7-6 to TRBJ2-1, with 9 nucleotides matching TRBD1. Germline V gene lookup returns CDR1 SGHVS and CDR2 FNYEAQ. CDR3 length equals 14 residues. The junction had 6 bases not matched to a gene; V was cut back by 5 bases and J by 7 bases. CDR3 coding DNA: TGTGCCAGCAGCAACCGGGACAGGGAAAATGAGCAGTTCTTC. This gives the protein CASSNRDRENEQFF. Full variable domain (missing parts from reference TRBV7-6 and TRBJ2-1): GAGVSQSPRYKVTKRGQDVALRCDPISGHVSLYWYRQALGQGPEFLTYFNYEAQQDKSGLPNDRFSAERPEGSISTLTIQRTEQRDSAMYRCASSNRDRENEQFFGPGTRLTVL.

V and J are TRBV19 and TRBJ2-7; possibly TRBD1 or TRBD2 for D (5 bases each). The CDR3 length is 15 residues. Germline CDR1 is LNHDA and CDR2 is SQIVND (reference sequence). V was pared by 5 bases and J by 2 bases, with 16 bases between. CDR3 in amino acids: CASSATGTEAYEQYF. DNA for the CDR3: TGTGCCAGTAGTGCCACCGGGACGGAAGCCTACGAGCAGTACTTC.

This clonotype was seen a single time. The chain employs TRBV6-1 and TRBJ1-5; D is possibly TRBD1 (5 bases). CDR1 MNHNS and CDR2 SASEGT come from the germline V gene. CDR3 length: 15 residues. Deletions cut 2 bases from V and 3 bases from J, with 11 bases between. CDR3 in DNA: TGTGCCAGCAGTGAATGGGGCAGAATCAATCAGCCCCAGCATTTT. The encoded protein is CASSEWGRINQPQHF.

The V call is TRBV20-1, the J call TRBJ2-3, with D hard to call. Trimming took 7 bases from V and 2 from J, leaving 13 bases between them. CDR3 length: 13 residues. Per the germline V gene, CDR1 is DFQATT and CDR2 is SNEGSKA (reference sequence). CDR3 amino acids: CSVRSFLTDTQYF. The CDR3 DNA reads as TGCAGTGTTCGGAGTTTTCTCACAGATACGCAGTATTTT.

J is TRBJ1-1 and V is TRBV6-6, with a weak D call TRBD1 (6 bases). V was trimmed by 0 bases and J by 5 bases, leaving 13 bases between them. The V gene's germline CDR1 is MNHNY and CDR2 SVGAGI (reference sequence). The CDR3 is 15 amino acids. CDR3 in amino acids: CASSYSRGGFTEAFF. The CDR3 nucleotides read TGTGCCAGCAGTTACTCCAGGGGCGGATTTACTGAAGCTTTCTTT.

This chain connects TRBV20-1 to TRBJ1-5; D remains ambiguous. V lost 6 bases, J lost 2 bases, and 11 bases lay in between. The length of the CDR3 is 13 residues. Germline-derived CDR1 and CDR2 are DFQATT and SNEGSKA (reference sequence). The CDR3 region has the DNA TGCAGTGCCAAGGGAGAAGGCAATCAGCCCCAGCATTTT. Residues: CSAKGEGNQPQHF.

In its sample, this clonotype was seen a few times. V and J are TRBV20-1 and TRBJ1-2; tentative D call: TRBD1 (5 bases). Germline loops: CDR1 DFQATT, CDR2 SNEGSKA (reference sequence). Trimming pared 2 bases from V and 8 bases from J, leaving 15 bases between. The CDR3 runs 13 residues. The CDR3 protein is CSARPQGPPGYTF. The CDR3 DNA reads TGCAGTGCTAGACCCCAGGGCCCCCCGGGCTACACCTTC.

A note on this clonotype: A much larger clone sits a single nucleotide away, making a read error possible. This chain uses TRBV28 with TRBJ1-1; D is uncertain. The CDR3 is made up of 17 amino acids. Germline V gene sequence: CDR1 MDHEN, CDR2 SYDVKM. This chain's CDR3 is CASSLWGAISGNTDAFF. In DNA, the CDR3 is TGTGCCAGCAGTTTATGGGGTGCCATAAGCGGGAACACTGATGCTTTCTTT.

As to this clonotype: Possible read error: a much larger clone is one base away. The chain combines TRBV7-8 with TRBJ1-5; TRBD1 matches at 8 bases. The CDR3 sequence is 14 residues long. Germline-derived CDR1 and CDR2 are SGHVS and FQNEAQ. V trimming: 5 bases; J trimming: 7 bases; junction bases outside the gene matches: 7. CDR3 coding DNA: TGTGCCAGCAGCATTGCAGGGGGCGAACAGCCCCAGCATTTT. Its translation: CASSIAGGEQPQHF.

V usage is TRBV7-9 and J usage is TRBJ2-5; D gene ambiguous. Germline V CDR1 and CDR2: SEHNR, FQNEAQ (reference sequence). V was shortened by 5 bases and J by 5 bases, with 9 bases between the two germline ends. This CDR3 is 12 amino acids long. The CDR3 sequence: CASSPTFETQYF. The CDR3 bases are TGTGCCAGCAGCCCTACTTTCGAGACCCAGTACTTC. The full variable domain, completed using reference TRBV7-9 and TRBJ2-5, is DTGVSQNPRHKITKRGQNVTFRCDPISEHNRLYWYRQTLGQGPEFLTYFQNEAQLEKSRLLSDRFSAERPKGSFSTLEIQRTEQGDSAMYLCASSPTFETQYFGPGTRLLVL.

This clonotype has more than one count but fewer than ten. This chain uses TRBV27 with TRBJ2-3; the D is unclear. The germline V gene has CDR1 MNHEY and CDR2 SMNVEV (reference sequence). V was trimmed by 6 bases and J by 0 bases, leaving 13 bases between them. This CDR3 spans 15 amino acids. The chain's CDR3 is CASSFSPRSTDTQYF. The CDR3 nucleotides read TGTGCCAGCAGCTTCTCGCCTAGGAGCACAGATACGCAGTATTTT.

The rearrangement uses TRBV2 and TRBJ2-7, with 8 positions matching TRBD2. The CDR3 has 13 residues. Germline-derived CDR1 and CDR2 are SNHLY and FYNNEI. V shed 5 bases, J shed 6 bases, and the junction held 6 bases outside the gene matches. CDR3 loop: CASSSGGAAEQYF. The CDR3 bases are TGTGCCAGCAGTTCCGGGGGGGCGGCCGAGCAGTACTTC.

The table lists this clonotype with a few counts. The chain uses TRBV2 and TRBJ2-7; no clear D gene. Trimming left V 1 base short and J 7 bases short, with 5 bases between. Germline CDR1 is SNHLY and CDR2 is FYNNEI. This CDR3 is 11 amino acids long. The CDR3 DNA reads as TGTGCCAGCAGTGAAGGGCATGAGCAGTACGTC. It encodes CASSEGHEQYV.

The rearrangement links TRBV29-1 to TRBJ2-1; TRBD2 matches at 9 bases. The CDR3 runs 14 residues. V lost 4 bases, J lost 4 bases, and 5 bases stayed unmatched. Germline assignment: CDR1 SQVTM and CDR2 ANQGSEA. DNA for the CDR3: TGCAGCGTTGTTGCGGGGGGGGTATACAATGAGCAGTTCTTC. Amino acid sequence: CSVVAGGVYNEQFF.

Comments on this clonotype: A clone one base away is much larger, so this may be a read error. The chain is built from TRBV7-6 and TRBJ2-7, with 7 nucleotides matching TRBD1. The V gene's germline CDR1 is SGHVS and CDR2 FNYEAQ. The CDR3 is 14 amino acids. This CDR3 reads CVSSPGGEFYEQYF. In nucleotides, the CDR3 is TGTGTCAGCAGCCCAGGGGGTGAGTTCTACGAGCAGTACTTC.

As DNA, the CDR3 is TGTGCCAGCAGCCACCTGCTCGTTTGGGACCCTGAAGCTTTCTTT. Translation gives CASSHLLVWDPEAFF. The chain employs TRBV9 and TRBJ1-1; the D gene is possibly TRBD1 (5 bases). Trimming took 4 bases from V and 6 from J, leaving 19 bases between them. The CDR3 extends over 15 amino acids. In germline, CDR1 is SGDLS, CDR2 YYNGEE.

The J gene is TRBJ2-5, the V gene TRBV28; 7 bases agree with TRBD2. The CDR3 has 15 amino acids. V dropped 7 bases and J dropped 4; count of bases not matched to a gene: 12. The germline CDR1 and CDR2 sequences are MDHEN and SYDVKM. DNA for the CDR3: TGTGCCAGCATTCGCTGGGAGGGAGGTCGAGAGACCCAGTACTTC. Translating it yields CASIRWEGGRETQYF.

This clonotype turned up a few times. The genes are TRBV4-1 and TRBJ1-2; 7 nucleotides agree with TRBD1. CDR1 MGHRA and CDR2 YSYEKL come from the germline V gene. The J segment lost 4 bases and the V segment lost 0 bases, leaving 11 bases of the junction unmatched. The CDR3 extends over 17 amino acids. This chain's CDR3 is CASSQDLGEGAFYGYTF. In nucleotides, the CDR3 is TGCGCCAGCAGCCAAGATCTCGGGGAGGGGGCTTTCTATGGCTACACCTTC.

The chain is built from TRBV4-3 and TRBJ1-5; D remains unclear. Germline assignment: CDR1 LGHNA and CDR2 YSLEER. The CDR3 is 13 amino acids. V was cut by 3 bases and J by 7 bases, with 10 bases left in between. CDR3 coding DNA: TGCGCCAGCAGCCAGTTCCGAGAACAGCCCCAGCATTTT. Protein sequence: CASSQFREQPQHF.

The V call is TRBV27, the J call TRBJ2-3; D tentatively reads TRBD1 or TRBD2 (5 bases each). This CDR3 contains 15 residues. The V end was cut by 4 bases, the J end by 2 bases, with 13 bases between. Germline V gene data show CDR1 as MNHEY and CDR2 as SMNVEV (reference sequence). In DNA, the CDR3 is TGTGCCAGCAGTTCCGGGGCAGTCTACACAGATACGCAGTATTTT. Translating it yields CASSSGAVYTDTQYF.

In this sample, this clonotype turned up many times. The genes are TRBV6-1 and TRBJ1-1; no reliable D call. The V and J ends lost 7 bases and 2 bases respectively, with 8 bases between them. The CDR3 consists of 12 residues. CDR1 is MNHNS and CDR2 is SASEGT in the germline V gene. The CDR3 region is CASTALNTEAFF. CDR3 bases: TGTGCCAGCACGGCACTTAACACTGAAGCTTTCTTT.

This clonotype was observed many times. The chain employs TRBV7-6 and TRBJ1-1; TRBD1 matches 7 bases. The CDR3 spans 16 residues. The V segment lost 2 bases and the J segment 0 bases; nucleotides outside the gene matches: 6. CDR1 and CDR2 from the germline V gene are SGHVS and FNYEAQ. CDR3 protein: CASSLRDSPLNTEAFF. The CDR3 DNA sequence: TGTGCCAGCAGCTTAAGGGACAGCCCCCTGAACACTGAAGCTTTCTTT.